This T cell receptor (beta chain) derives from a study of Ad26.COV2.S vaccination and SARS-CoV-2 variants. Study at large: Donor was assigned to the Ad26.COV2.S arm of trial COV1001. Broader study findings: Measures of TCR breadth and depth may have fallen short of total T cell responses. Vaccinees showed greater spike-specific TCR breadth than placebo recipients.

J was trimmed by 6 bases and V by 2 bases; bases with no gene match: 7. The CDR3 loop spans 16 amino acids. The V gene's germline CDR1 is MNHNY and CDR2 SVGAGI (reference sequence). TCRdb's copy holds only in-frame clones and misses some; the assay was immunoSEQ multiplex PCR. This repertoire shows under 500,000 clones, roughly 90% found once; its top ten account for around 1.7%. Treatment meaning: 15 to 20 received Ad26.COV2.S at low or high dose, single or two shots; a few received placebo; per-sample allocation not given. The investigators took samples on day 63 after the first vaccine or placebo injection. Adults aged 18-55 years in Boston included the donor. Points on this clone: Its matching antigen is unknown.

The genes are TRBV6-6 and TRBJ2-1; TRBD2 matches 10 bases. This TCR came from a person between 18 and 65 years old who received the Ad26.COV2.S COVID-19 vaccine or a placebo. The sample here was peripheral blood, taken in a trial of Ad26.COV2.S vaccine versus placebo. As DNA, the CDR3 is TGTGCCAGCAGTTACCCCAGCGGGGGGGAGTCCAATGAGCAGTTCTTC. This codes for CASSYPSGGESNEQFF.